This record concerns one T cell receptor (beta chain) sequence. Its antigen remains unidentified. Assay used: immunoSEQ multiplex PCR; TCRdb lists only in-frame clones, some missing. The data contain some 150,000 clones, 90% of them seen just once; the ten biggest clones take up about 1.7%. There are 16 residues in the CDR3. The ends were cut back, 5 bases at V and 0 bases at J, with 16 bases in the middle. The germline gives CDR1 SEHNR, CDR2 FQNEAQ (reference sequence). This sample is part of a study of T cell responses to AZD1222 COVID-19 vaccine. Whole-study findings and limits: Clonal diversity was possibly underestimated, and white British individuals and females predominated among donors. Researchers took repertoire samples only after the peak T cell response had come. Following two doses of AZD1222, Spike-specific TCR breadth and depth rose.

The chain couples TRBV7-9 to TRBJ1-1; the D is unclear. Here the sequenced sample was peripheral blood, taken on day 0 of AZD1222 vaccination. The clonotype originates from an adult in good health. The CDR3 DNA reads as TGTGCCAGCAGCCCGACGGGTGTCAAAGTGAACACTGAAGCTTTCTTT. This encodes CASSPTGVKVNTEAFF.